These 30 T cell receptor beta chains originate from one sample sequenced in a study of shared clonotypes between healthy human individuals. Data came from immunoSEQ multiplex PCR; TCRdb stores just in-frame clones and leaves some out. The sample includes roughly 2.2 million clones, over 85% of them seen just once. The sample consisted of naive CD4+ T cells from PBMCs. Subset in this sample: CD45RA+ positively selected. These receptor sequences come from a man aged 18-30 years in good health. Some clones in this sample may be carry-over from other donors' samples.

This clone was found once. The chain links TRBV6-5 to TRBJ2-5; perhaps TRBD2 as D (6 bases). CDR3 length: 13 residues. The germline V gene encodes CDR1 MNHEY and CDR2 SVGAGI. Trimming removed 6 bases from V and 1 base from J, with 9 bases in between. The CDR3 DNA reads TGTGCCAGCAGACGGACTACCCAAGAGACCCAGTACTTC. Protein: CASRRTTQETQYF.

The V gene is TRBV5-1, the J gene TRBJ2-7, with TRBD1 identical over 8 bases. The ends lost 4 bases at V and 7 bases at J; junction bases unmatched: 10. Germline-derived CDR1 and CDR2 are SGHRS and YFSETQ. The CDR3 covers 14 residues. Here the CDR3 DNA reads TGCGCCAGCAGCGGGGACAGGTGGGAAGTAGAGCAGTACTTC. This sequence encodes CASSGDRWEVEQYF.

In the case of this clone: The same CDR3 can be traced to other DNA sequences in this sample. The rearrangement uses TRBV18 and TRBJ1-2; tentatively, D is TRBD1 (5 bases). Trimming cost V 0 bases and J 4 bases, with 6 bases left between them. This CDR3 has 13 amino acids. Germline lookup yields CDR1 KGHSH and CDR2 LQKENI. In nucleotides, the CDR3 is TGTGCCAGCTCACCACCGGGGCGCTATGGCTACACCTTC. It is translated as CASSPPGRYGYTF.

The chain employs TRBV29-1 and TRBJ1-2; tentative D call: TRBD1 (6 bases). V gave up 6 bases and J gave up 8 bases, with 25 bases separating them. Germline CDR1 and CDR2: SQVTM and ANQGSEA. The CDR3 is made up of 15 amino acids. The chain's CDR3 is CSVVRNRESSRGYTF. CDR3 bases: TGCAGCGTCGTTCGAAACAGGGAGTCCTCCCGCGGCTACACCTTC.

The chain uses TRBV7-9 and TRBJ2-7, with D tentatively TRBD1 (6 bases). The CDR3 consists of 15 residues. V was clipped by 5 bases and J by 2 bases, with 16 bases between them. In germline, CDR1 is SEHNR, CDR2 FQNEAQ (reference sequence). CDR3 sequence (DNA): TGTGCCAGCAGCGCGACTCCGGACAGAACCTACGAGCAGTACTTC. This encodes CASSATPDRTYEQYF.

J is TRBJ2-3 and V is TRBV11-2; 9 bases fit TRBD1. CDR3 length: 15 amino acids. Per the germline V gene, CDR1 is SGHAT and CDR2 is FQNNGV. The trim removed 5 bases at V and 2 bases at J, leaving 5 bases unmatched. The CDR3 protein is CASSLRDRVTDTQYF. As DNA, the CDR3 is TGTGCCAGCAGCCTCCGGGACAGGGTCACAGATACGCAGTATTTT.

For the CDR3, the DNA is TGTGCCAGCAGACCAGCGGGAGCGTGGTACGAGCAGTACTTC. Encoded protein: CASRPAGAWYEQYF. V is TRBV27 and J is TRBJ2-7, with 8 bases lining up with TRBD2. Germline lookup yields CDR1 MNHEY and CDR2 SMNVEV (reference sequence). The CDR3 totals 14 residues. V shed 6 bases, J shed 4 bases, and the junction held 8 bases outside the gene matches.

The V and J genes are TRBV5-4 and TRBJ2-7; 9 bases line up with TRBD2. Germline CDR1 reads SGHNT; CDR2 reads YYREEE (reference sequence). This CDR3 contains 14 residues. V gave up 4 bases and J gave up 7 bases; unmatched junction bases: 9. CDR3 DNA sequence: TGTGCCAGCAGCGTGGGACTAGCTGAAGGGGAGCAGTACTTC. Encoded protein: CASSVGLAEGEQYF.

The gene calls are TRBV10-3 and TRBJ1-2; no clear D. This CDR3 spans 15 amino acids. V was shortened by 10 bases and J by 0 bases, with 18 bases between the two germline ends. The germline gives CDR1 ENHRY, CDR2 SYGVKD. The CDR3 sequence is CASHPSGGTNYGYTF. CDR3 bases: TGTGCCAGCCACCCCTCTGGAGGGACTAACTATGGCTACACCTTC.

J is TRBJ2-1 and V is TRBV13; 7 bases fit TRBD2. The CDR3 covers 14 residues. The V gene's germline CDR1 is PRHDT and CDR2 FYEKMQ (reference sequence). Trimming at V came to 5 bases and at J to 8 bases, leaving 9 bases not matched to a gene. CDR3 in DNA: TGTGCCAGCAGCCGCCTCGCGGGAGTCTATGAGCAGTTCTTC. This encodes CASSRLAGVYEQFF.

As for this clone: Other DNA sequences in the same sample also yield this CDR3. The rearrangement joins TRBV6-5 to TRBJ1-3, with no clear D. CDR3 size: 13 residues. The ends were cut back, 3 bases at V and 7 bases at J, with 10 bases in the middle. CDR1 is MNHEY, CDR2 SVGAGI, per germline. CDR3 bases: TGTGCCAGCAGTTATTCGCGTGGGAACACCATATATTTT. Translated, it gives CASSYSRGNTIYF.

The chain links TRBV20-1 to TRBJ2-1; D not certain. Germline CDR1 is DFQATT and CDR2 is SNEGSKA (reference sequence). There are 11 residues in the CDR3. V was clipped by 5 bases and J by 9 bases, with 11 bases between them. The CDR3 here is CSAEDYGEQFF. As DNA, the CDR3 is TGCAGTGCTGAGGATTATGGTGAGCAGTTCTTC.

The chain recombines TRBV2 with TRBJ2-6; 10 bases align to TRBD1. J lost 0 bases, V lost 9 bases, and 5 bases had no gene match. Germline CDR1 and CDR2: SNHLY and FYNNEI. CDR3 size: 16 residues. The CDR3 spells CARNRDRGSGANVLTF. In DNA, the CDR3 is TGTGCCAGGAACCGGGACAGGGGCTCTGGGGCCAACGTCCTGACTTTC.

This chain uses TRBV4-3 with TRBJ2-7; D uncertain. V was cut by 0 bases and J by 6 bases, with 9 bases left in between. CDR1 and CDR2 from the germline V gene are LGHNA and YSLEER. The CDR3 has 13 residues. The DNA of the CDR3 is TGCGCCAGCAGCCAAGATGGGCACTCCGAGCAGTACTTC. Encoded protein: CASSQDGHSEQYF.

This clone appeared a single time. The V gene is TRBV4-1, the J gene TRBJ2-3, with TRBD2 identical over 7 bases. The V and J ends lost 4 bases and 1 base, in that order; junction bases with no gene match: 8. Looked up from germline, CDR1 is MGHRA and CDR2 is YSYEKL. CDR3 length equals 16 residues. In nucleotides, the CDR3 is TGCGCCAGCAGCCTCGGGGCTAGCGGAGGCACAGATACGCAGTATTTT. It codes for CASSLGASGGTDTQYF.

This clone was recorded a few times. This rearrangement joins TRBV5-1 to TRBJ2-6; D unclear. CDR1 and CDR2 from the germline V gene are SGHRS and YFSETQ. This CDR3 region has 12 residues. V dropped 5 bases and J dropped 1 base, with 1 base sitting between them. DNA of the CDR3: TGCGCCAGCAGATCTGGGGCCAACGTCCTGACTTTC. Its translation is CASRSGANVLTF.

J is TRBJ1-1 and V is TRBV4-1; D is perhaps TRBD1 (5 bases). Germline CDR1 is MGHRA and CDR2 is YSYEKL. This CDR3 is 17 amino acids long. V was pared by 0 bases and J by 0 bases, with 14 bases between. CDR3 in DNA: TGCGCCAGCAGCCAAGATAGGAACAGGAATTTGAACACTGAAGCTTTCTTT. Amino acid sequence: CASSQDRNRNLNTEAFF.

The rearrangement links TRBV10-1 to TRBJ2-2, with D tentatively TRBD2 (5 bases). Germline V gives CDR1 WNHNN, CDR2 SYGVQD (reference sequence). Trimming took 6 bases from V and 5 from J, leaving 10 bases between them. The CDR3 runs 13 residues. In DNA, the CDR3 is TGCGCCAGCAGGAGGGTCCTTACCGGGGAGCTGTTTTTT. This codes for CASRRVLTGELFF.

The chain employs TRBV5-1 and TRBJ2-7; 7 bases agree with TRBD1. The CDR3 is 13 residues long. Germline V gene lookup returns CDR1 SGHRS and CDR2 YFSETQ. V trimming: 4 bases; J trimming: 1 base; junction bases outside the gene matches: 2. CDR3 bases: TGCGCCAGCAGCATGACAGGGTCCTACGAGCAGTACTTC. Translation gives CASSMTGSYEQYF.

The chain recombines TRBV28 with TRBJ2-7, with D perhaps assigned TRBD1 or TRBD2 (6 bases each). This CDR3 has 13 amino acids. V lost 8 bases and J 4 bases, leaving 15 bases between the germline ends. Germline values: CDR1 MDHEN, CDR2 SYDVKM. For the CDR3, the DNA is TGTGCCAGCTCCAAAGGGGGGAATTACGAGCAGTACTTC. As protein: CASSKGGNYEQYF.

The chain is built from TRBV15 and TRBJ2-5, with D uncertain. The CDR3 has 13 residues. V gave up 7 bases and J gave up 2 bases, with 11 bases separating them. Germline lookup yields CDR1 LNHNV and CDR2 YYDKDF (reference sequence). The CDR3 coding sequence is TGTGCCACCAACGGGCAGCCGCAAGAGACCCAGTACTTC. Encoded protein: CATNGQPQETQYF.

A note on this clone: Within the sample, other DNA sequences also encode this same CDR3. The rearrangement joins TRBV28 to TRBJ1-1; D unresolved. Germline V lookup: CDR1 MDHEN, CDR2 SYDVKM. V was pared by 5 bases and J by 2 bases, with 6 bases between. This CDR3 has 12 amino acids. This CDR3 is CASSRVNTEAFF. The CDR3 nucleotides are TGTGCCAGCAGTAGAGTAAACACTGAAGCTTTCTTT.

Note on this clone: The same CDR3 arises from other DNA sequences in this sample as well. The rearrangement links TRBV7-8 to TRBJ2-7, with D unclear. CDR3 length equals 11 residues. V was pared by 2 bases and J by 7 bases, with 6 bases between. Germline V gives CDR1 SGHVS, CDR2 FQNEAQ. The CDR3 nucleotides are TGTGCCAGCAGCTTAACCTCAGAGCAGTACTTC. This translates into CASSLTSEQYF.

The chain joins TRBV9 to TRBJ2-1; the D call may be TRBD1 or TRBD2 (5 bases each). V was trimmed by 0 bases and J by 4 bases, leaving 11 bases between them. Germline assignment: CDR1 SGDLS and CDR2 YYNGEE. The CDR3 runs 15 residues. The CDR3 sequence: CASSVAGTTYNEQFF. In DNA, the CDR3 is TGTGCCAGCAGCGTAGCCGGGACCACTTACAATGAGCAGTTCTTC.

The V and J genes are TRBV27 and TRBJ1-2, with 7 bases identical to TRBD1. The CDR3 has 16 residues. The germline V gene encodes CDR1 MNHEY and CDR2 SMNVEV (reference sequence). The V segment lost 3 bases and the J segment 1 base; nucleotides outside the gene matches: 8. The CDR3 protein is CASSFSGQANNYGYTF. In DNA form, the CDR3 reads TGTGCCAGCAGTTTCTCCGGACAGGCGAATAACTATGGCTACACCTTC.

V is TRBV5-8 and J is TRBJ2-5, with TRBD2 identical over 10 bases. With 0 bases clipped from V and 1 base from J, the junction kept 0 bases outside the gene matches. In germline, CDR1 is SGHTS, CDR2 YDEGEE. The CDR3 loop spans 15 amino acids. The CDR3 region has the DNA TGTGCCAGCAGCTTGGCTAGCGGGGGCCAAGAGACCCAGTACTTC. It translates to CASSLASGGQETQYF.

A word on this clone: Other DNA sequences in this sample translate to the same CDR3. Here the CDR3 DNA reads TGTGCCAGCAGTCCCCCTCGCGCAGATACGCAGTATTTT. Residues: CASSPPRADTQYF. The chain has TRBV5-4 and TRBJ2-3; unclear D gene. From germline, CDR1 is SGHNT and CDR2 YYREEE (reference sequence). Trimming stripped 5 bases from V and 4 bases from J, with 11 bases between. This CDR3 has 13 amino acids.

This chain links TRBV9 with TRBJ2-6; D is unclear. From germline, CDR1 is SGDLS and CDR2 YYNGEE. The CDR3 is 17 residues long. V gave up 6 bases and J gave up 0 bases, with 16 bases separating them. The CDR3 sequence is CASTASALPSGANVLTF. CDR3 DNA sequence: TGTGCCAGCACCGCATCGGCCCTCCCCTCTGGGGCCAACGTCCTGACTTTC. Using reference TRBV9 and TRBJ2-6 for the parts outside the CDR3, the full variable domain is DSGVTQTPKHLITATGQRVTLRCSPRSGDLSVYWYQQSLDQGLQFLIQYYNGEERAKGNILERFSAQQFPDLHSELNLSSLELGDSALYFCASTASALPSGANVLTFGAGSRLTVL.

This chain uses TRBV28 with TRBJ2-5, with a weak D call TRBD2 (6 bases). Looked up from germline, CDR1 is MDHEN and CDR2 is SYDVKM. This CDR3 region has 13 residues. V shed 6 bases and J shed 7 bases, with 15 bases lying between them. CDR3 DNA: TGTGCCAGCAGAGGGACCCTGGGGGGGACCCAGTACTTC. This encodes CASRGTLGGTQYF.

The chain combines TRBV28 with TRBJ2-7, with 7 bases lining up with TRBD1. Germline CDR1 and CDR2: MDHEN and SYDVKM. Trimming cost V 2 bases and J 3 bases; bases outside gene matches: 7. This CDR3 is 15 amino acids long. Here the CDR3 DNA reads TGTGCCAGCAGTTTAAGGACAGGCGGAGTCTACGAGCAGTACTTC. This codes for CASSLRTGGVYEQYF. The whole variable domain, filled in from reference TRBV28 and TRBJ2-7, reads DVKVTQSSRYLVKRTGEKVFLECVQDMDHENMFWYRQDPGLGLRLIYFSYDVKMKEKGDIPEGYSVSREKKERFSLILESASTNQTSMYLCASSLRTGGVYEQYFGPGTRLTVT.